This T cell receptor (beta chain) stems from a study of cytomegalovirus exposure and HLA in healthy donors. General study findings and limits: It was assumed in the presence/absence analyses that sequencing depth was roughly uniform across donors.

The PCR contained 60 Vbeta and 13 Jbeta primers. The repertoire was sequenced with immunoSEQ multiplex PCR; TCRdb's copy has only in-frame clones and lacks some. The repertoire has approximately 140,000 clones, roughly 84% of them found once; the top ten carry 2% to 3%. As to this clone: Antigen unknown.

With V trimmed by 0 bases and J by 7 bases, 5 bases remained unmatched. The CDR3 length is 16 residues. Germline V gives CDR1 SEHNR, CDR2 FQNEAQ (reference sequence). The chain uses TRBV7-9 and TRBJ2-1, with 11 bases lining up with TRBD2. Sequenced: PBMCs. This receptor was taken from a man in his forties or fifties in good health and CMV-seronegative. The CDR3 nucleotides are TGTGCCAGCAGCTTAGCGCTAGCGGGGGGCCGGAATGAGCAGTTCTTC. This codes for CASSLALAGGRNEQFF.